The 25 T cell receptor beta chains listed next were all sequenced from one sample in a study of T cells in Graves' hyperthyroidism and ophthalmopathy. Researchers took RNA transcripts and amplified the TCR beta CDR3 regions from them. The TCR CDR3 first-round RT-PCR relied on the HTBI primer set. Via MiXCR, TCRdb re-called the multiplex PCR reads, giving one row per CDR3 protein. This sample carries about 480,000 distinct CDR3 sequences, around 14% of them seen once, and the ten largest clones take 15% to 20%. The sample was blood. Every receptor here comes from a young woman with Graves' hyperthyroidism.

This clonotype was counted a few times. This chain links TRBV19 with TRBJ2-5; D remains unclear. Between the trimmed V and J ends, which lost 2 bases and 2 bases, there was a span of 12 bases. Germline V gene lookup returns CDR1 LNHDA and CDR2 SQIVND (reference sequence). There are 15 residues in the CDR3. CDR3 protein: CASSIIHRGQETQYF. In DNA form, the CDR3 reads TGTGCCAGTAGTATAATTCATCGTGGGCAAGAGACCCAGTACTTC.

The chain couples TRBV7-8 to TRBJ2-2; 9 bases map to TRBD2. The V gene's germline CDR1 is SGHVS and CDR2 FQNEAQ. The CDR3 extends over 18 amino acids. J gave up 7 bases and V 7 bases, and 19 bases lay outside the gene matches. The DNA for the CDR3 is TGTGCCAGCACCAAACTCCGAGCTGGCGGGAGGGGGCACGGGGAGCTGTTTTTT. It encodes CASTKLRAGGRGHGELFF.

The rearrangement uses TRBV12-5 and TRBJ1-3; D is ambiguous. CDR1 is LGHNT and CDR2 is FRNRAP in the germline V gene. The CDR3 loop spans 10 amino acids. V lost 3 bases and J lost 15, with 9 bases in between. CDR3 residues: CASGLLPGYF. In DNA form, the CDR3 reads TGTGCTAGTGGTTTACTGCCGGGATATTTT.

There are a few counts of this clonotype. The chain links TRBV12-3 or TRBV12-4 to TRBJ2-5, with D possibly being TRBD2 (6 bases). This CDR3 has 16 amino acids. Deletions cut 6 bases from V and 4 bases from J, with 21 bases between. The DNA of the CDR3 is TGTGCCAGCAGCCCCCCCGGTGGAGGGAAGAGAGAGACCCAGTACTTC. This translates into CASSPPGGGKRETQYF.

This rearrangement joins TRBV6-5 to TRBJ1-2, with D unresolved. This CDR3 region has 15 residues. CDR1 is MNHEY and CDR2 is SVGAGI in the germline V gene. V dropped 2 bases and J dropped 2 bases, with 12 bases sitting between them. The CDR3 DNA follows: TGTGCCAGCAGTTACGGCCTGAGGCTGAACTATGGCTACACCTTC. This gives the protein CASSYGLRLNYGYTF.

V usage is TRBV15 and J usage is TRBJ2-3; D is ambiguous. The CDR3 loop spans 15 amino acids. The germline CDR1 and CDR2 sequences are LNHNV and YYDKDF (reference sequence). The V gene lost 0 bases and the J gene lost 1 base, with 8 bases spanning the gap. Here the CDR3 reads CATSRDRYRTDTQYF. CDR3 bases: TGTGCCACCAGCAGAGATAGGTATCGCACAGATACGCAGTATTTT. Full variable domain (outside the CDR3, taken from reference TRBV15 and TRBJ2-3): DAMVIQNPRYQVTQFGKPVTLSCSQTLNHNVMYWYQQKSSQAPKLLFHYYDKDFNNEADTPDNFQSRRPNTSFCFLDIRSPGLGDTAMYLCATSRDRYRTDTQYFGPGTRLTVL.

This clonotype was detected many times. The rearrangement joins TRBV27 to TRBJ1-5, with D maybe TRBD1 (5 bases). The CDR3 covers 17 residues. V was clipped by 0 bases and J by 0 bases, with 12 bases between them. Germline V CDR1 and CDR2: MNHEY, SMNVEV (reference sequence). The CDR3 DNA is TGTGCCAGCAGTTTATCCGGGGACGACCATAGCAATCAGCCCCAGCATTTT. Amino acids: CASSLSGDDHSNQPQHF.

This clonotype was recorded at least ten times. The CDR3 coding sequence is TGTGCCAGCAGCTTAAATTCGGGGAGGAACACTGAAGCTTTCTTT. It specifies CASSLNSGRNTEAFF. The chain combines TRBV11-1 with TRBJ1-1; D remains unclear. V dropped 2 bases and J dropped 1 base, with 11 bases sitting between them. CDR3 length equals 15 residues. Per the germline V gene, CDR1 is SGHAT and CDR2 is FQDESV (reference sequence). Full variable domain (outside the CDR3, taken from reference TRBV11-1 and TRBJ1-1): EAEVAQSPRYKITEKSQAVAFWCDPISGHATLYWYRQILGQGPELLVQFQDESVVDDSQLPKDRFSAERLKGVDSTLKIQPAELGDSAMYLCASSLNSGRNTEAFFGQGTRLTVV.

This chain joins TRBV28 and TRBJ2-1; 12 bases match TRBD2. J was trimmed by 4 bases and V by 4 bases; bases with no gene match: 5. The CDR3 totals 16 residues. Germline V gene sequence: CDR1 MDHEN, CDR2 SYDVKM. This chain's CDR3 is CASSSTLAGGYNEQFF. DNA of the CDR3: TGTGCCAGCAGTTCGACACTAGCGGGAGGATACAATGAGCAGTTCTTC.

The V and J genes are TRBV30 and TRBJ1-1; D is perhaps TRBD1 (5 bases). This CDR3 has 17 residues. Per the germline V gene, CDR1 is GTSNPN and CDR2 is SVGIG (reference sequence). The V end was cut by 1 base, the J end by 1 base, with 19 bases between. The CDR3 sequence is CAWSAARMGQSNTEAFF. The CDR3 nucleotides are TGTGCCTGGAGTGCTGCTCGGATGGGGCAATCGAACACTGAAGCTTTCTTT.

This clonotype was found a few times. This chain links TRBV10-3 with TRBJ1-2; no clear D. This CDR3 is built from 12 residues. Germline CDR1 is ENHRY and CDR2 is SYGVKD. Trimming shortened V by 10 bases and J by 3 bases, and 12 bases separated the two germline ends. CDR3 sequence: CATHSGYYGYTF. For the CDR3, the DNA is TGTGCCACCCACTCCGGGTACTATGGCTACACCTTC.

This clonotype appeared many times. This chain connects TRBV19 to TRBJ2-1; TRBD2 matches at 11 bases. Trimming took 4 bases from V and 7 from J; bases not matched to a gene: 6. Germline loops: CDR1 LNHDA, CDR2 SQIVND (reference sequence). There are 15 residues in the CDR3. CDR3 bases: TGTGCCAGTAGTAAGACAACTAGCGGGAGTAATGAGCAGTTCTTC. Translated, it gives CASSKTTSGSNEQFF.

At least ten counts were recorded for this clonotype. The rearrangement uses TRBV19 and TRBJ2-5; TRBD1 might be the D (5 bases). CDR1 is LNHDA and CDR2 is SQIVND in the germline V gene (reference sequence). The CDR3 runs to 13 residues. Between the trimmed V and J ends, which lost 1 base and 5 bases, there was a span of 8 bases. CDR3 bases: TGTGCCAGTAGTATAGGGGCAGGGGAGACCCAGTACTTC. As protein: CASSIGAGETQYF.

This clonotype came up many times. The gene calls are TRBV18 and TRBJ2-7, with D possibly being TRBD1 (5 bases). In germline, CDR1 is KGHSH, CDR2 LQKENI. The CDR3 length is 12 residues. Trimming took off 5 bases at V and 0 bases at J, with 5 bases between the two ends. This CDR3 reads CASSDSSYEQYV. The CDR3 bases are TGTGCCAGCTCAGACAGCTCCTACGAGCAGTACGTC.

A few counts support this clonotype. The rearrangement links TRBV19 to TRBJ1-6; 8 nucleotides line up with TRBD1. Trimming at V came to 4 bases and at J to 10 bases, leaving 9 bases not matched to a gene. The CDR3 consists of 15 residues. CDR1 is LNHDA, CDR2 SQIVND, per germline (reference sequence). Here the CDR3 DNA reads TGTGCCAGTAGTACGACAGGGGCTGGACGGTCACCCCTCCACTTT. Translated, it gives CASSTTGAGRSPLHF. The entire variable domain, with the rest obtained from reference TRBV19 and TRBJ1-6, is as follows: DGGITQSPKYLFRKEGQNVTLSCEQNLNHDAMYWYRQDPGQGLRLIYYSQIVNDFQKGDIAEGYSVSREKKESFPLTVTSAQKNPTAFYLCASSTTGAGRSPLHFGNGTRLTVT.

This clonotype was found a few times. A read error may produce the germline difference seen at one junction end. V and J are TRBV6-4 and TRBJ1-1; D is unclear. Germline V gene lookup returns CDR1 MRHNA and CDR2 SNTAGT. The CDR3 runs to 14 residues. The CDR3 DNA reads TGTGCCAGCAGTGAGCAAGGAGGGAACACTGAAACTTTCTTT. Translating gives CASSEQGGNTETFF.

The rearrangement links TRBV10-3 to TRBJ2-1; no firm D call. This CDR3 has 11 residues. CDR1 is ENHRY and CDR2 is SYGVKD in the germline V gene. V was clipped by 7 bases and J by 5 bases, with 6 bases between them. DNA of the CDR3: TGTGCCATCACCGCGAACAATGAGCAGTTCTTC. The encoded protein is CAITANNEQFF.

This clonotype appeared many times. The rearrangement joins TRBV24-1 to TRBJ2-1, with 11 bases aligning to TRBD1. J gave up 4 bases and V 7 bases, and 11 bases lay outside the gene matches. The V gene's germline CDR1 is KGHDR and CDR2 SFDVKD. This CDR3 region has 17 residues. The CDR3 is CATRGAYGTGGYNEQFF. Here the CDR3 DNA reads TGTGCCACCAGGGGGGCTTACGGGACAGGGGGATACAATGAGCAGTTCTTC.

The chain recombines TRBV5-1 with TRBJ1-3; D gene uncertain. CDR1 SGHRS and CDR2 YFSETQ come from the germline V gene. The CDR3 has 17 amino acids. The V gene lost 0 bases and the J gene lost 4 bases, with 17 bases spanning the gap. The CDR3 coding sequence is TGCGCCAGCAGCTTGGCCCCGTTGCAGGCGATCGGAAACACCATATATTTT. The encoded protein is CASSLAPLQAIGNTIYF. Based on the CDR3 plus reference TRBV5-1 and TRBJ1-3, the full variable domain is KAGVTQTPRYLIKTRGQQVTLSCSPISGHRSVSWYQQTPGQGLQFLFEYFSETQRNKGNFPGRFSGRQFSNSRSEMNVSTLELGDSALYLCASSLAPLQAIGNTIYFGEGSWLTVV.

Comments on this clonotype: The conserved phenylalanine or tryptophan is not found at the CDR3 terminus, so this likely reflects a read error. The chain uses TRBV7-2 and TRBJ2-1; no clear D gene. Germline V gene lookup returns CDR1 SGHTA and CDR2 FQGNSA. Deletions cut 2 bases from V and 0 bases from J, with 2 bases between. CDR3 size: 13 residues. This CDR3 reads CASSLHSYNEQFL. The CDR3 DNA reads as TGTGCCAGCAGCTTACACTCCTACAATGAGCAGTTCTTA.

This clonotype showed up many times. The J gene is TRBJ1-1, the V gene TRBV9; D remains unclear. The CDR3 totals 13 residues. Per the germline V gene, CDR1 is SGDLS and CDR2 is YYNGEE. V lost 0 bases to trimming and J lost 3 bases, with 6 bases between them. CDR3 sequence reads: CASSVGGYTEAFF. Written as DNA, the CDR3 is TGTGCCAGCAGCGTAGGGGGATACACTGAAGCTTTCTTT. The full variable domain, in which reference TRBV9 and TRBJ1-1 provide the parts outside the CDR3, is DSGVTQTPKHLITATGQRVTLRCSPRSGDLSVYWYQQSLDQGLQFLIQYYNGEERAKGNILERFSAQQFPDLHSELNLSSLELGDSALYFCASSVGGYTEAFFGQGTRLTVV.

The chain is built from TRBV19 and TRBJ1-4; D gene uncertain. CDR3 length equals 15 residues. Trimming cost V 9 bases and J 0 bases, with 14 bases left between them. Germline lookup yields CDR1 LNHDA and CDR2 SQIVND (reference sequence). CDR3: CASQPVDATNEKLFF. The CDR3 coding sequence is TGTGCCAGCCAACCTGTGGACGCAACTAATGAAAAACTGTTTTTT.

This clonotype was detected only a few times. This chain links TRBV20-1 with TRBJ2-1; TRBD2 matches at 8 bases. Per the germline V gene, CDR1 is DFQATT and CDR2 is SNEGSKA (reference sequence). This CDR3 is 13 amino acids long. With 3 bases clipped from V and 6 bases from J, the junction kept 4 bases outside the gene matches. The CDR3 DNA reads TGCAGTGCTAGGGGCCTAGCGGGCAATGAGCAGTTCTTC. Residues: CSARGLAGNEQFF.

The chain links TRBV4-1 to TRBJ2-5; D perhaps matches TRBD2 (5 bases). The germline V gene encodes CDR1 MGHRA and CDR2 YSYEKL. V was trimmed by 2 bases and J by 13 bases, leaving 14 bases between them. This CDR3 has 12 amino acids. CDR3 region: CASSQLGGSRYF. The CDR3 coding sequence is TGCGCCAGCAGCCAATTAGGAGGCTCCCGGTACTTC.

This clonotype came up many times. The chain couples TRBV3-1 to TRBJ2-2; no clear D gene. V was pared by 0 bases and J by 5 bases, with 7 bases between. The CDR3 runs 14 residues. Germline V gene sequence: CDR1 LGHDT, CDR2 YNNKEL (reference sequence). The CDR3 loop reads CASSQESITGELFF. The CDR3 coding sequence is TGTGCCAGCAGCCAAGAGTCTATTACCGGGGAGCTGTTTTTT.